This TCR beta chain derives from a study of T cell changes during pregnancy in multiple sclerosis. This clone was found once. Assay: immunoSEQ multiplex PCR; the TCRdb copy retains only in-frame clones and omits some. The sample gives about 47,000 clones, around 93% of which show up once; approximately 1.9% is in the top ten. The V gene's germline CDR1 is SEHNR and CDR2 FQNEAQ (reference sequence). This CDR3 region has 14 residues. V shed 0 bases and J shed 6 bases, with 11 bases lying between them. The chain combines TRBV7-9 with TRBJ1-1, with D tentatively TRBD1 (5 bases). This material consisted of peripheral blood, taken in the second trimester of pregnancy. This clonotype was obtained from a female donor with multiple sclerosis, enrolled in a pregnancy study. CDR3 loop: CASSLAMAGSEAFF. The CDR3 nucleotides read TGTGCCAGCAGCTTAGCAATGGCAGGGTCTGAAGCTTTCTTT.